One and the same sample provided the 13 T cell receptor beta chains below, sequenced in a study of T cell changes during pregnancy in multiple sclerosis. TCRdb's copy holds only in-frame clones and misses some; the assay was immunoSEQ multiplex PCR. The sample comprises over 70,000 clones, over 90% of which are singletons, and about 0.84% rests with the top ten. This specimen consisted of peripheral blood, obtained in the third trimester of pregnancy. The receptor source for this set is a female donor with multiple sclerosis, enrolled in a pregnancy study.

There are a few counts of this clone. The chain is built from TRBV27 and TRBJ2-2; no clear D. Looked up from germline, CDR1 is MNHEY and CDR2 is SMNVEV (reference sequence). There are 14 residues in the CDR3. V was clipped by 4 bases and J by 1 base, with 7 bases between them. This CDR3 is CASSSSENTGELFF. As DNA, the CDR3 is TGTGCCAGCAGTTCGTCAGAGAACACCGGGGAGCTGTTTTTT.

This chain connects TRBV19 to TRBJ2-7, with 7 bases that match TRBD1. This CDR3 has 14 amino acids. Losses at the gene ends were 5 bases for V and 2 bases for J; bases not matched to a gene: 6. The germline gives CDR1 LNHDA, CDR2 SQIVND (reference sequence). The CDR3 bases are TGTGCCAGTAGTGTACAGGGGTTCGCCTACGAGCAGTACTTC. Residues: CASSVQGFAYEQYF.

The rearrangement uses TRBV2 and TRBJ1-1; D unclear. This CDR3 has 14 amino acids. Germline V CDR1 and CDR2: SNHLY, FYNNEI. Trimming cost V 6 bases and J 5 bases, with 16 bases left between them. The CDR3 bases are TGTGCCAGCAGCGGTCAGCCCACGGGGACTGAAGCTTTCTTT. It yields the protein CASSGQPTGTEAFF.

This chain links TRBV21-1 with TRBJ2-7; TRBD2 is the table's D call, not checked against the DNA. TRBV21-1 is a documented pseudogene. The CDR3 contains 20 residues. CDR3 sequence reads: CASSKEFPSGRGFCYHEQYF. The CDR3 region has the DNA TGTGCCAGCAGCAAAGAATTTCCTAGCGGGAGGGGGTTTTGTTACCACGAGCAGTACTTC.

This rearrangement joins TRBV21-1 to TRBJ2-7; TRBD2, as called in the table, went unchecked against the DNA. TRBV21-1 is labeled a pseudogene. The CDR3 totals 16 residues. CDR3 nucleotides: TGTGCCAGGAGCAAAGAGCCCCCTGCGGGTACCGGCGAGCAGTACTTC. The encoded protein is CARSKEPPAGTGEQYF.

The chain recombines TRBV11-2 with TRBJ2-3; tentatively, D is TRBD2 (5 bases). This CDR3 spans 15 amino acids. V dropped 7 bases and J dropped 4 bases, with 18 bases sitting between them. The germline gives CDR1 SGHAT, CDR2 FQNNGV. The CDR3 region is CASKLSRGNSDTQYF. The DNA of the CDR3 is TGTGCCAGCAAACTTAGTCGGGGAAACTCAGATACGCAGTATTTT.

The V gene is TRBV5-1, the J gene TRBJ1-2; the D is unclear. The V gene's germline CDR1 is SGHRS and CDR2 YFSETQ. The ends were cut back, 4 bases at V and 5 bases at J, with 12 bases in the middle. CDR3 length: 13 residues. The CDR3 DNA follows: TGCGCCAGCAGCCCCGGGGAGGGATATGGCTACACCTTC. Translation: CASSPGEGYGYTF. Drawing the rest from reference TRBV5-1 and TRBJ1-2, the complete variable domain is KAGVTQTPRYLIKTRGQQVTLSCSPISGHRSVSWYQQTPGQGLQFLFEYFSETQRNKGNFPGRFSGRQFSNSRSEMNVSTLELGDSALYLCASSPGEGYGYTFGSGTRLTVV.

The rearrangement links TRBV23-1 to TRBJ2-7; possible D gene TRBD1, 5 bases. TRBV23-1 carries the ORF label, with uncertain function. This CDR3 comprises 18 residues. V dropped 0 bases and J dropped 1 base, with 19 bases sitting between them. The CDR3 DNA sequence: TGCGCCAGCAGTCAATCTTTCCGAAACGGACATGAATCCTACGAGCAGTACTTC. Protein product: CASSQSFRNGHESYEQYF.

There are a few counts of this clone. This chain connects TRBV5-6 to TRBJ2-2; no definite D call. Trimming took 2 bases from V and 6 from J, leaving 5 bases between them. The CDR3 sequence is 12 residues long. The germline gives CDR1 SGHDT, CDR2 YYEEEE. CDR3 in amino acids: CASSFYSGELFF. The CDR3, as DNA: TGTGCCAGCAGCTTTTATTCCGGGGAGCTGTTTTTT.

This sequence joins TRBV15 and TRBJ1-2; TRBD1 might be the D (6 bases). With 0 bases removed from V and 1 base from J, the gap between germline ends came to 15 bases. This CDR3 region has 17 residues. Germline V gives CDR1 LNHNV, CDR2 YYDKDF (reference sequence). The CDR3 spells CATSRDGAGAGNYGYTF. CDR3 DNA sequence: TGTGCCACCAGCAGAGATGGGGCGGGGGCGGGTAACTATGGCTACACCTTC.

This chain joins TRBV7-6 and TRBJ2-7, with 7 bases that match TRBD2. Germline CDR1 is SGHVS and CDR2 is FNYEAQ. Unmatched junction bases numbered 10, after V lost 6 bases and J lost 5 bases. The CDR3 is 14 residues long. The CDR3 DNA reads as TGTGCCAGCAGAAAGCTAGCGGTCCCTGACGAGCAGTACTTC. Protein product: CASRKLAVPDEQYF. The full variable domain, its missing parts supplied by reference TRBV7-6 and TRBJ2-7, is GAGVSQSPRYKVTKRGQDVALRCDPISGHVSLYWYRQALGQGPEFLTYFNYEAQQDKSGLPNDRFSAERPEGSISTLTIQRTEQRDSAMYRCASRKLAVPDEQYFGPGTRLTVT.

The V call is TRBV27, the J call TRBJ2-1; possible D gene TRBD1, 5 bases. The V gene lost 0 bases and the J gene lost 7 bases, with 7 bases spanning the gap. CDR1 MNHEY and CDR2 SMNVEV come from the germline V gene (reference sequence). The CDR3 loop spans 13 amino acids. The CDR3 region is CASSLSAGNEQFF. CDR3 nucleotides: TGTGCCAGCAGTTTATCCGCAGGGAATGAGCAGTTCTTC.

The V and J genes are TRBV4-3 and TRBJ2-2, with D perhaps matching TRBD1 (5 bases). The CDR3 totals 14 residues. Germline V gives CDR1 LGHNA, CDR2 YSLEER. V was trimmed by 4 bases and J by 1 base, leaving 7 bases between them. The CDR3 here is CASSLGQNTGELFF. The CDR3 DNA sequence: TGCGCCAGCAGCCTAGGACAGAACACCGGGGAGCTGTTTTTT.